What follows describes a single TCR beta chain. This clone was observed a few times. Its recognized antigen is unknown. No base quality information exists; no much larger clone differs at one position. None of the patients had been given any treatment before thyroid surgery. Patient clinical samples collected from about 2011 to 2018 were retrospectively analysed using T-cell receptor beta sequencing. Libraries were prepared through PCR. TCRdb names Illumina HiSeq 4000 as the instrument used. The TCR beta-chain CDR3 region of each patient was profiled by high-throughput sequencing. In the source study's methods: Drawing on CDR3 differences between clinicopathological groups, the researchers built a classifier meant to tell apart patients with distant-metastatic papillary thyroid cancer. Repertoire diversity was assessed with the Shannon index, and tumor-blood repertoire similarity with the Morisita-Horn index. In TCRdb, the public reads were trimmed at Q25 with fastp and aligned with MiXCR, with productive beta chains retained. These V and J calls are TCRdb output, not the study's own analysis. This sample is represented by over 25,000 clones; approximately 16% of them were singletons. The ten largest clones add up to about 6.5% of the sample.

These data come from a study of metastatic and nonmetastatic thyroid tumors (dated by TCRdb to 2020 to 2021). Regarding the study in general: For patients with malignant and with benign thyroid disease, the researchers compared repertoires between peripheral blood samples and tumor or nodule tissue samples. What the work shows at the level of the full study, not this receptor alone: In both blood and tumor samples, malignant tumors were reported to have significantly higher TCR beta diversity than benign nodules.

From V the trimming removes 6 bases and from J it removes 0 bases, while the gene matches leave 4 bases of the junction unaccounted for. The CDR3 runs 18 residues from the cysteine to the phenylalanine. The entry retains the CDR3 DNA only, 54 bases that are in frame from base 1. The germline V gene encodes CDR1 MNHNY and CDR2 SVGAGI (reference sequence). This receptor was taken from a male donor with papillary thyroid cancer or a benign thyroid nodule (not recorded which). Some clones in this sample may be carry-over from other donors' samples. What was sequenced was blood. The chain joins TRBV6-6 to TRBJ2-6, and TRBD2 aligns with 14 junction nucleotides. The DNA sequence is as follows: TGTGCCAGCAGGGGGACTAGCGGGAGCGCCTCTGGGGCCAACGTCCTGACTTTC. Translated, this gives CASRGTSGSASGANVLTF.